This TCR beta chain was found in a study of CD8 T cells in ankylosing spondylitis. The study, taken as a whole, reports: Some motif variants had been reported before (in reactive arthritis synovial fluid and blood). Reportedly, significant enrichment of disease-linked clones occurred in matched ankylosing spondylitis synovial fluid. It appeared that ankylosing spondylitis blood was characterized by a TCR beta motif of several highly homologous variants.

To note about this clonotype: Its matching antigen is unknown.

Scientists made TCR beta libraries using quantitative 5'-RACE with molecular barcodes. From the 5' RACE reads, TCRdb called clonotypes with MiXCR, one entry per CDR3 protein. The repertoire has over 400,000 distinct CDR3 sequences, roughly 25% of them found once; the top ten carry roughly 0.9%. Germline V gene data show CDR1 as MDHEN and CDR2 as SYDVKM. The length of the CDR3 is 15 residues. V was clipped by 7 bases and J by 4 bases; unmatched bases: 11. This TCR was sampled from a male donor with ankylosing spondylitis. The sequenced sample consisted of blood, either unsorted or a sorted T cell fraction (not recorded which). This chain uses TRBV28 with TRBJ2-5; 8 positions match TRBD2. CDR3: CASIPAGLAGETQYF. For the CDR3, the DNA is TGTGCCAGCATCCCCGCCGGGCTAGCGGGAGAGACCCAGTACTTC.